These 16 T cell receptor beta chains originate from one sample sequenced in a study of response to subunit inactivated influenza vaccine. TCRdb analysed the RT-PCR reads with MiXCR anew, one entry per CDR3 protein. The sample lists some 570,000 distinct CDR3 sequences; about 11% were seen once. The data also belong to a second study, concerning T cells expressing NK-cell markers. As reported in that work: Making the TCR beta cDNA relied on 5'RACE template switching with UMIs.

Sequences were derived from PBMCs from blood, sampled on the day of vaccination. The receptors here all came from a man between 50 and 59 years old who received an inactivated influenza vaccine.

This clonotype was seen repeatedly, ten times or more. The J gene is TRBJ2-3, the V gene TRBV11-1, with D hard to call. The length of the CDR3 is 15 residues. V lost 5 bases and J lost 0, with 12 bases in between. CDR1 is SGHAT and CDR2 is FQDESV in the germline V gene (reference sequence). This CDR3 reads CASSLRTISTDTQYF. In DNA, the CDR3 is TGTGCCAGCAGCCTCCGGACGATTAGCACAGATACGCAGTATTTT.

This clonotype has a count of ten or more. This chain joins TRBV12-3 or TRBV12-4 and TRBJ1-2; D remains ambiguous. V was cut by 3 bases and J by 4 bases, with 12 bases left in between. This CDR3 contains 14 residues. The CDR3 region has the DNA TGTGCCAGCAGTTTTCAAGGGTTTGGCTATGGCTACACCTTC. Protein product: CASSFQGFGYGYTF.

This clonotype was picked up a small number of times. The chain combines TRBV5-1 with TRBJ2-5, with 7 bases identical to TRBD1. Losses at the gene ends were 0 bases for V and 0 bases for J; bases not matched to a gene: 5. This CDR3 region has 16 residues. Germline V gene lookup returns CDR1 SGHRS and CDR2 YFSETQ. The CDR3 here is CASSLVIDRDQETQYF. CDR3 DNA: TGCGCCAGCAGCTTGGTAATTGACAGGGACCAAGAGACCCAGTACTTC.

The CDR3 DNA is TGCAGTGCTATACATACAGGCTATGGCTACACCTTC. Protein product: CSAIHTGYGYTF. The V and J genes are TRBV20-1 and TRBJ1-2; a weak D match, TRBD1 (5 bases). The CDR3 has 12 residues. Trimming cost V 4 bases and J 4 bases, with 10 bases left between them. Germline CDR1 reads DFQATT; CDR2 reads SNEGSKA (reference sequence).

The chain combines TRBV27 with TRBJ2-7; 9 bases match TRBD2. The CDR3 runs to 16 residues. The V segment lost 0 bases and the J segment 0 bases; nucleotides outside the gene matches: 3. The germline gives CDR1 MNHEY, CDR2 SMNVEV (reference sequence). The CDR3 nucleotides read TGTGCCAGCAGTTTATCCCTAGCGGGGAACTCCTACGAGCAGTACTTC. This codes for CASSLSLAGNSYEQYF.

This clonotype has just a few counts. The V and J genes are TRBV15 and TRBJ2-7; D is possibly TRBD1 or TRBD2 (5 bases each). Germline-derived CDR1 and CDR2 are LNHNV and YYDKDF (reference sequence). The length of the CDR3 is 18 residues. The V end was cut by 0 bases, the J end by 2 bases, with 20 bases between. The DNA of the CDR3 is TGTGCCACCAGCAGAGATTTCGTTTTAGGGACGAGCACCTACGAGCAGTACTTC. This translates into CATSRDFVLGTSTYEQYF.

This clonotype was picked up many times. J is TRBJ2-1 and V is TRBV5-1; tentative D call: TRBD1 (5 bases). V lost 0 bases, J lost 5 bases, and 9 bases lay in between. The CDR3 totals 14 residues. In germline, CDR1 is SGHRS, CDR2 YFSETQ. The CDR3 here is CASSLAQGNNEQFF. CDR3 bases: TGCGCCAGCAGCTTGGCCCAGGGAAACAATGAGCAGTTCTTC.

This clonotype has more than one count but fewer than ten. The CDR3 bases are TGTGCCAGCAGCTTAGGCCCCCAGGGGGTGCCCTACGAGCAGTACTTC. Translation: CASSLGPQGVPYEQYF. The chain recombines TRBV11-2 with TRBJ2-7, with 7 positions matching TRBD1. V shed 1 base and J 2 bases; nucleotides not matched to a gene: 8. The CDR3 is 16 residues long. The germline V gene encodes CDR1 SGHAT and CDR2 FQNNGV.

CDR3 protein: CASSHNPLAVQETQYF. The CDR3 coding sequence is TGTGCCAGCAGCCACAACCCCCTAGCGGTCCAAGAGACCCAGTACTTC. V is TRBV4-2 and J is TRBJ2-5; TRBD2 agrees at 7 bases. The V segment lost 3 bases and the J segment 1 base; nucleotides outside the gene matches: 8. Germline V gene sequence: CDR1 LGHNA, CDR2 YNFKEQ. The CDR3 length is 16 residues.

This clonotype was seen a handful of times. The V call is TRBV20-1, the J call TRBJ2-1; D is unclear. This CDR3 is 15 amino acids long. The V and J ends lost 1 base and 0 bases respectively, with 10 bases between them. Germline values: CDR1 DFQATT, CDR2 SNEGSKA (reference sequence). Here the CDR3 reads CSARVSDSSYNEQFF. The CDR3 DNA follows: TGCAGTGCTAGAGTGAGCGATAGCTCCTACAATGAGCAGTTCTTC.

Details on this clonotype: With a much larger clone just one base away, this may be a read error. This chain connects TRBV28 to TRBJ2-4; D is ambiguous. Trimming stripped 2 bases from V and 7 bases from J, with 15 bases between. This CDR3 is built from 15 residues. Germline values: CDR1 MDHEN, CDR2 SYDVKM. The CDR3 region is CASSLPGRGNNIQYF. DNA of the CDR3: TGTGCCAGCAGTTTACCCGGCAGAGGCAATAACATTCAGTACTTC. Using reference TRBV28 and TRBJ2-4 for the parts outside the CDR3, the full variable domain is DVKVTQSSRYLVKRTGEKVFLECVQDMDHENMFWYRQDPGLGLRLIYFSYDVKMKEKGDIPEGYSVSREKKERFSLILESASTNQTSMYLCASSLPGRGNNIQYFGAGTRLSVL.

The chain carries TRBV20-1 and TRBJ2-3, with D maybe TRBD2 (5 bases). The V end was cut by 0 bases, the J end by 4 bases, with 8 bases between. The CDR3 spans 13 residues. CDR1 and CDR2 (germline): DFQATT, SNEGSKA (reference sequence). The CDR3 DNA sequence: TGCAGTGCTAGAGATCTGGGAGCAGATACGCAGTATTTT. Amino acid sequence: CSARDLGADTQYF.

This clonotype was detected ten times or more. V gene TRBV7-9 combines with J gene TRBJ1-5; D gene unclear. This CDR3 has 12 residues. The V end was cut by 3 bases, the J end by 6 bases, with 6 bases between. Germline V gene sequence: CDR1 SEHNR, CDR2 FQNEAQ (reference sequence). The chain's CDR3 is CASSLASQPQHF. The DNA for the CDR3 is TGTGCCAGCAGCTTGGCGTCTCAGCCCCAGCATTTT.

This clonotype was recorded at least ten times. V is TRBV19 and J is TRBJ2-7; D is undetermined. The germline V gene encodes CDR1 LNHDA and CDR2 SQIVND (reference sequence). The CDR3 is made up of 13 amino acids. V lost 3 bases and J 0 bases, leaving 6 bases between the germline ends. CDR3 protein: CASSIAASYEQYF. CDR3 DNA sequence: TGTGCCAGTAGTATCGCGGCCTCCTACGAGCAGTACTTC.

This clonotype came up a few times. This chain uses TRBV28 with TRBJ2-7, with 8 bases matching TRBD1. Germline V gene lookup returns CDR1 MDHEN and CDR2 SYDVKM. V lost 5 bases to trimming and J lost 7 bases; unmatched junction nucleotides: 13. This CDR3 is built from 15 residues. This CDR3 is CASSTTGGQTWEQYF. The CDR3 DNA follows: TGTGCCAGCAGTACCACAGGGGGACAAACGTGGGAGCAGTACTTC.

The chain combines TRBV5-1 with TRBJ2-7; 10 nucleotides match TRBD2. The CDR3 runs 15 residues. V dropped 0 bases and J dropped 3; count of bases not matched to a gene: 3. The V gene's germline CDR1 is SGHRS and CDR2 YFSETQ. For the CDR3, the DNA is TGCGCCAGCAGCTTGGTAATAGCGGGAGGCTACGAGCAGTACTTC. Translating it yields CASSLVIAGGYEQYF.